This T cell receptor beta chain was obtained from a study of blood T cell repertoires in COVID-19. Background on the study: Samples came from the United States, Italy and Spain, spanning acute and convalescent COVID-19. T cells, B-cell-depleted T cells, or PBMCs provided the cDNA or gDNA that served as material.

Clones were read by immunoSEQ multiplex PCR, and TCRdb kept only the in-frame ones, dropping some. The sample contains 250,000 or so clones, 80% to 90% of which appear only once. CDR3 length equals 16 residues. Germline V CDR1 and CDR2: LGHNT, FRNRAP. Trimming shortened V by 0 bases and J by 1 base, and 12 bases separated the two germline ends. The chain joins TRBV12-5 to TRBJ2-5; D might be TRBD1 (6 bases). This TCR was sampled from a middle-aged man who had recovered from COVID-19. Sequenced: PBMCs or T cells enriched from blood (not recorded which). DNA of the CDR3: TGTGCTAGTGGTTTGGTACTCGGGACACCCCAAGAGACCCAGTACTTC. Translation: CASGLVLGTPQETQYF.